Listed below are T cell receptor beta chains from one sample, sequenced in a study of OX40 agonist ivuxolimab in advanced cancers. Profiling relied on immunoSEQ multiplex PCR, and the TCRdb table lists in-frame clones only, not all of them. The sample has about 62,000 clones, about 88% seen once; the top ten hold approximately 0.25%. Here the sequenced sample was CD4+ or CD8+ T cells sorted from blood, taken in a trial of the OX40 agonist ivuxolimab. Receptor source: an adult with an advanced solid tumor such as melanoma, head and neck, liver or kidney cancer. Each CDR3 is given with its conserved first and last residue. Fields, in order: clone size, J gene, D gene, V gene, CDR3 DNA, CDR3 protein. A D gene is named only where the DNA matches it firmly. The listing skips clone size in some rows; elsewhere it reads once, few, many or a size class.

once,TRBJ2-3,TRBD2,TRBV18,TGTGCCAGCTCGCGCCCACTAGCGGGAGGGCTAGATACGCAGTATTTT,CASSRPLAGGLDTQYF
NA,TRBJ2-3,NA,TRBV5-4,TGTGCCAGCAGCTTGAGGCTTCAGGGGCCGACAGATACGCAGTATTTT,CASSLRLQGPTDTQYF
NA,TRBJ1-4,NA,TRBV15,TGTGCCACCAGCAAAACGACAGCGACAGGAGAAAAACTGTTTTTT,CATSKTTATGEKLFF
NA,TRBJ2-7,NA,TRBV6-1,TGTGCCAGCTCTCCCGACGGTACCTACGAGCAGTACTTC,CASSPDGTYEQYF
NA,TRBJ2-2,TRBD1,TRBV5-6,TGTGCCAGCAGTTTCTGGGACAGGGGTACCGGGGAGCTGTTTTTT,CASSFWDRGTGELFF
NA,TRBJ2-6,NA,TRBV12-5,TGTGCTAGTGGTGCCGTTTCTGGTCAAACTGGGGCCAACGTCCTGACTTTC,CASGAVSGQTGANVLTF
few,TRBJ1-1,TRBD1,TRBV9,TGTGCCAGCAGCTTGACAGGGTTCAACACTGAAGCTTTCTTT,CASSLTGFNTEAFF
NA,TRBJ1-2,NA,TRBV6-1,TGTGCCAGCAGTGAATGGAGCTATGGCTACACCTTC,CASSEWSYGYTF
NA,TRBJ2-7,NA,TRBV5-4,TGTGCCAGCAGCTTGGTACAGGGACCCTACGAGCAGTACTTC,CASSLVQGPYEQYF
NA,TRBJ2-1,TRBD2,TRBV2,TGTGCCAGCAGGGGACTAAGCTCCTACAATGAGCAGTTCTTC,CASRGLSSYNEQFF
NA,TRBJ1-4,TRBD1,TRBV28,TGTGCCAGCAGTCCTTGGACAGGGGGCTTGGTAAAACTGTTTTTT,CASSPWTGGLVKLFF
NA,TRBJ1-1,TRBD1,TRBV5-1,TGCGCCAGCAGCTATGGGACAGGCACTGAAGCTTTCTTT,CASSYGTGTEAFF
NA,TRBJ1-1,NA,TRBV5-1,TGCGCCAGCAGCTTGGCCGGGCCCATACGCTCGATGAACACTGAAGCTTTCTTT,CASSLAGPIRSMNTEAFF
NA,TRBJ2-7,NA,TRBV18,TGTGCCAGCTCACCTTTCGGAGACTACGAGCAATACTTC,CASSPFGDYEQYF
NA,TRBJ1-2,NA,TRBV6-4,TGTGCCAGCAGTGACTCGAATACACCCTTCGGTGGCTACACCTTC,CASSDSNTPFGGYTF
NA,TRBJ2-2,NA,TRBV25-1,TGTGCCAGCACCGCCGCAGGGGGGGCCGGGGAGCTGTTTTTT,CASTAAGGAGELFF
NA,TRBJ2-1,TRBD1,TRBV5-1,TGCGCCAGCAGCTTAGGGGGCTCCGGAGGCTACAATGAGCAGTTCTTC,CASSLGGSGGYNEQFF
NA,TRBJ2-7,NA,TRBV11-3,TGTGCCAGCAGCTTAGATCTTGGCACCTACGAGCAGTACTTC,CASSLDLGTYEQYF
NA,TRBJ2-7,TRBD2,TRBV5-4,TGTGCCAGCAGCTACGGGACTAGCGGGTTCTCCTACGAGCAGTACTTC,CASSYGTSGFSYEQYF
NA,TRBJ1-3,NA,TRBV5-4,TGTGCCAGCAGCCCTCAGGGAACTGGAAACACCATATATTTT,CASSPQGTGNTIYF
NA,TRBJ2-7,TRBD1,TRBV19,TGTGCCAGTAGTCCAGGGACAGGGGGAGGTGTCTACGAGCAGTACTTC,CASSPGTGGGVYEQYF
NA,TRBJ2-1,TRBD1,TRBV5-4,TGTGCCAGCAGCTCCCGGGACAGACTCTCCTACAATGAGCAGTTCTTC,CASSSRDRLSYNEQFF
NA,TRBJ2-2,NA,TRBV10-3,TGTGCCATCAGTGAGCTAGACCAGACAGCGGGCGGGGAGCTGTTTTTT,CAISELDQTAGGELFF
NA,TRBJ2-5,TRBD1,TRBV10-1,TGCGCCAGCAGTCGTACAGGGGTTGAGACCCAGTACTTC,CASSRTGVETQYF
once,TRBJ2-7,TRBD2,TRBV11-3,TGTGCCAGCACCCCCAGGTTGAGTAGCGGGACCTACGAGCAGTACTTC,CASTPRLSSGTYEQYF
NA,TRBJ1-5,NA,TRBV28,TGTGCCAGCAGTTCCCAGGACGTCGGCTGGCCCCAGCATTTT,CASSSQDVGWPQHF
NA,TRBJ2-2,TRBD2,TRBV2,TGTGCCAGCATACGTGATAGCGGGACTAACACCGGGGAGCTGTTTTTT,CASIRDSGTNTGELFF
NA,TRBJ1-3,NA,TRBV7-8,TGTGCCAGCAGCTTAGTGCCAGGGGGAAACACCATATATTTT,CASSLVPGGNTIYF
NA,TRBJ1-4,NA,TRBV11-3,TGTGCCAGCAGCCTACAGGGAGGGAATGAAAAACTGTTTTTT,CASSLQGGNEKLFF
NA,TRBJ1-5,NA,TRBV12-5,TGTGCTAGTGGTTTGGTAGCAGGGGGCAATCAGCCCCAGCATTTT,CASGLVAGGNQPQHF
once,TRBJ1-5,NA,TRBV6-5,TGTGCCAGCAGTTACATGAATCAGCCCCAGCATTTT,CASSYMNQPQHF
few,TRBJ2-1,NA,TRBV5-5,TGTGCCAGCAGCTTGGGTGTAGGGACACACAATGAGCAGTTCTTC,CASSLGVGTHNEQFF
NA,TRBJ1-4,TRBD1,TRBV27,TGTGCCAGCAGTCCTATAGGGGACAGATCAACTAATGAAAAACTGTTTTTT,CASSPIGDRSTNEKLFF
NA,TRBJ1-2,TRBD1,TRBV5-1,TGCGCCAGCAGTCCTGATTCCGGGACAGGGATAAGTTACACCTTC,CASSPDSGTGISYTF
NA,TRBJ2-3,NA,TRBV7-9,TGTGCCAGCAGCACTACAGATACGCAGTATTTT,CASSTTDTQYF
NA,TRBJ1-2,NA,TRBV4-2,TGTGCCAGCAGCCAAGATCGGGAGGGCGGCTATGGCTACACCTTC,CASSQDREGGYGYTF
NA,TRBJ2-2,NA,TRBV28,TGTGCCAGCGGTCGGGAGCTGTTTTTT,CASGRELFF
NA,TRBJ1-1,TRBD1,TRBV15,TGTGCCACCAGCAGAAACTGGGACAGTATGAACACTGAAGCTTTCTTT,CATSRNWDSMNTEAFF
NA,TRBJ1-5,NA,TRBV6-1,TGTGCCAGCAGTGAAGACGGCACAAGCCGGAATCAGCCCCAGCATTTT,CASSEDGTSRNQPQHF
NA,TRBJ1-5,NA,TRBV18,TGTGCCAGCTCACCAGATAACCGGGGAGGGCCCCAGCATTTT,CASSPDNRGGPQHF
NA,TRBJ2-1,TRBD1,TRBV4-1,TGCGCCAGCAGCCAAGATTGGACAGGAAGATACAATGAGCAGTTCTTC,CASSQDWTGRYNEQFF
NA,TRBJ2-2,TRBD1,TRBV18,TGTGCCAGCTCAGCCGGGACAGGGAACACCGGGGAGCTGTTTTTT,CASSAGTGNTGELFF
NA,TRBJ2-7,NA,TRBV5-1,TGCGCCAGCAGCTTGGGCGGCAGGACCTACGAGCAGTACTTC,CASSLGGRTYEQYF
once,TRBJ2-7,NA,TRBV25-1,TGTGCCAGCAGTGATGGGGGAGTCTACGAGCAGTACTTC,CASSDGGVYEQYF
few,TRBJ2-7,TRBD2,TRBV29-1,TGCAGCGTTACCTGGGGGGGGGAGCAGTACTTC,CSVTWGGEQYF
few,TRBJ2-7,TRBD1,TRBV28,TGTGCCAGCAGTTTAGAGAATTTATGGGGACAGGGTAGGAACGAGCAGTACTTC,CASSLENLWGQGRNEQYF
NA,TRBJ2-7,TRBD2,TRBV4-1,TGCGCCAGCAGCCAACTAACGACTAGCTCCACCTACGAGCAGTACTTC,CASSQLTTSSTYEQYF
NA,TRBJ1-4,NA,TRBV21-1,TGTGCCAGCAGCCTTCGACAGGGTGGTCCTAATGAAAAACTGTTTTTT,CASSLRQGGPNEKLFF
NA,TRBJ2-5,NA,TRBV11-2,TGTGCCAGCAGCGGGCTAGGGACGGGTCGCCAAGAGACCCAGTACTTC,CASSGLGTGRQETQYF